A selection of T cell receptor beta chains follows, all from one sample in a study of blood T cell repertoires in COVID-19. TCRdb's table, derived via immunoSEQ multiplex PCR, lists solely in-frame clones and lacks some. The sample shows roughly 92,000 clones, roughly 83% of them seen only once. Sample: peripheral blood. The origin of the receptors is a woman aged 80 or older with active or convalescent COVID-19. Each CDR3 is given with its conserved first and last residue. The D gene is left open where the match is weak. Only part of the rows carry a size: once, few, many, or a class if the clone is expanded.

clone size	J gene	V gene	D gene	CDR3 protein	CDR3 DNA
once	TRBJ2-7	TRBV2	TRBD1	CASSEMMDRGPSEYEQYF	TGTGCCAGCAGTGAAATGATGGACAGGGGCCCATCGGAGTACGAGCAGTACTTC
-	TRBJ1-5	TRBV6-5	-	CASSYPVPYSNQPQHF	TGTGCCAGCAGTTACCCCGTACCCTATAGCAATCAGCCCCAGCATTTT
-	TRBJ2-6	TRBV4-1	-	CASSQDPTSSPGANVLTF	TGCGCCAGCAGCCAAGATCCCACAAGTAGCCCTGGGGCCAACGTCCTGACTTTC
few	TRBJ1-5	TRBV6-5	-	CASKGHTRHQPQHF	TGTGCCAGCAAGGGACACACCCGTCATCAGCCCCAGCATTTT
-	TRBJ1-1	TRBV4-1	TRBD1	CASSPYLPGQAKNTEAFF	TGCGCCAGCAGCCCTTACCTTCCGGGACAGGCCAAGAACACTGAAGCTTTCTTT
-	TRBJ2-1	TRBV2	TRBD2	CASSLWSPLAGGNNEQFF	TGTGCCAGCAGCCTGTGGAGTCCGCTAGCGGGAGGGAACAATGAGCAGTTCTTC
once	TRBJ2-5	TRBV7-8	-	CASSLSETQYF	TGTGCCAGCAGCTTATCGGAGACCCAGTACTTC
-	TRBJ1-6	TRBV18	-	CASSPPGDFSPLHF	TGTGCCAGCTCACCACCAGGGGATTTTTCACCCCTCCACTTT
once	TRBJ2-7	TRBV28	TRBD1	CATGGQGVPSYEQYF	TGTGCCACCGGAGGACAGGGAGTCCCCTCCTACGAGCAGTACTTC
-	TRBJ1-1	TRBV7-3	-	CASSLGRTNRNTEAFF	TGTGCCAGCAGCTTAGGTCGGACAAATAGGAACACTGAAGCTTTCTTT
-	TRBJ2-3	TRBV5-1	-	CASSPVTSTDTQYF	TGCGCCAGCAGCCCCGTAACTAGCACAGATACGCAGTATTTT
-	TRBJ2-3	TRBV5-5	TRBD1	CASSLGQAADTQYF	TGTGCCAGCAGCCTGGGACAGGCGGCAGATACGCAGTATTTT
-	TRBJ2-5	TRBV6-5	TRBD1	CASSPTGPLVTQYF	TGTGCCAGCAGTCCGACAGGGCCCTTGGTGACCCAGTACTTC
-	TRBJ2-1	TRBV5-4	-	CASSLGASFDNEQFF	TGTGCCAGCAGCTTGGGGGCTAGCTTCGACAATGAGCAGTTCTTC
-	TRBJ2-3	TRBV9	-	CASSGTATQTDTQYF	TGTGCCAGCAGCGGGACAGCAACCCAGACAGATACGCAGTATTTT
-	TRBJ2-5	TRBV19	TRBD1	CASTAGTDQETQYF	TGTGCCAGTACCGCCGGGACAGACCAAGAGACCCAGTACTTC
few	TRBJ1-6	TRBV12-3/TRBV12-4	-	CASSLGRESPLHF	TGTGCCAGCAGTCTAGGCCGGGAATCACCCCTCCACTTT
-	TRBJ1-1	TRBV18	TRBD1	CASSPSVRGLGSNTEAFF	TGTGCCAGCTCACCATCAGTCAGGGGGCTTGGATCGAACACTGAAGCTTTCTTT
once	TRBJ2-2	TRBV28	TRBD2	CASSRGGAGNTGELFF	TGTGCCAGCAGCCGGGGAGGGGCGGGGAACACCGGGGAGCTGTTTTTT
-	TRBJ1-6	TRBV5-1	-	CASSLAPILNSPLHF	TGCGCCAGCAGCTTGGCGCCTATACTTAATTCACCCCTCCACTTT
-	TRBJ2-1	TRBV2	TRBD1	CASRPGTGAVGEQFF	TGTGCCAGCAGACCCGGGACAGGGGCAGTAGGTGAGCAGTTCTTC
once	TRBJ1-5	TRBV28	TRBD1	CATQGARQPQHF	TGTGCCACTCAGGGGGCACGTCAGCCCCAGCATTTT
-	TRBJ2-3	TRBV7-3	-	CASSPGTHYTDTQYF	TGTGCCAGCAGCCCCGGGACTCATTACACAGATACGCAGTATTTT
-	TRBJ1-2	TRBV5-1	-	CASSTTGREPYGYTF	TGCGCCAGCTCGACAACGGGGCGGGAACCTTATGGCTACACCTTC
-	TRBJ1-2	TRBV28	TRBD1	CASSLSTGGPLFYTF	TGTGCCAGCAGTTTATCAACAGGGGGGCCCCTATTCTACACCTTC
-	TRBJ1-2	TRBV19	-	CASTLGQNYYGYTF	TGTGCCAGTACCTTAGGACAGAACTACTATGGCTACACCTTC
-	TRBJ2-3	TRBV9	TRBD2	CASSKLGGRGTDTQYF	TGTGCCAGCAGTAAACTCGGGGGGAGGGGCACAGATACGCAGTATTTT
-	TRBJ2-7	TRBV5-1	TRBD2	CASRETSGSWFAQYF	TGCGCCAGCAGGGAGACTAGCGGGAGTTGGTTTGCGCAGTACTTC
-	TRBJ2-5	TRBV11-3	TRBD2	CASTRGGQTQYF	TGTGCCAGCACCCGGGGGGGGCAGACCCAGTACTTC
-	TRBJ1-2	TRBV5-1	-	CASSRRQGSDSPYGYTF	TGCGCCAGCAGCCGCAGGCAGGGCTCCGATTCTCCCTATGGCTACACCTTC
-	TRBJ2-3	TRBV6-5	-	CASSSLDTQYF	TGTGCCAGCAGTTCCTTAGATACGCAGTATTTT
once	TRBJ1-1	TRBV5-4	-	CASSLDRLNEAFF	TGTGCCAGCAGCTTGGACAGGCTAAATGAAGCTTTCTTT
once	TRBJ2-1	TRBV7-3	-	CASSANGLNDEQFF	TGTGCCAGCAGCGCCAACGGTCTTAATGATGAGCAGTTCTTC
-	TRBJ1-3	TRBV7-2	-	CASSRRTGPGNTIYF	TGTGCCAGCAGCAGGCGAACAGGGCCAGGAAACACCATATATTTT
-	TRBJ2-3	TRBV7-9	-	CASRRTGGTQYF	TGTGCCAGCAGACGAACCGGGGGTACGCAGTATTTT
-	TRBJ1-1	TRBV4-3	-	CASSHLGLNTEAFF	TGCGCCAGCAGCCACTTGGGCCTGAACACTGAAGCTTTCTTT
-	TRBJ1-2	TRBV12-3/TRBV12-4	TRBD1	CASSFLQGAGYTF	TGTGCCAGCAGTTTTTTACAGGGGGCTGGCTACACCTTC
-	TRBJ2-3	TRBV5-1	-	CASSLFSGDADTQYF	TGCGCCAGCAGCTTGTTTTCAGGGGATGCAGATACGCAGTATTTT
-	TRBJ2-7	TRBV5-6	-	CASSLGGVTGRTYEQYF	TGTGCCAGCAGCCTGGGCGGAGTTACAGGGCGGACCTACGAGCAGTACTTC
-	TRBJ1-4	TRBV6-2/TRBV6-3	-	CASSYAGATNEKLFF	TGTGCCAGCAGTTACGCCGGGGCAACTAATGAAAAACTGTTTTTT
-	TRBJ1-3	TRBV3-1/TRBV3-2	TRBD1	CASSQDRASGNTIYF	TGTGCCAGCAGCCAGGACAGGGCGTCCGGAAACACCATATATTTT
once	TRBJ2-7	TRBV5-1	TRBD1	CASGRDRGSEQYF	TGCGCCAGCGGCCGGGACAGGGGATCCGAGCAGTACTTC